This T cell receptor (beta chain) derives from a study of blood T cell repertoires in COVID-19. Across the study: Italy, Spain and the United States were the sources of the convalescent and acute COVID-19 samples. PBMCs, B-cell-depleted T cells, or T cells were the source of the cDNA or gDNA that made up the material.

As handled by the study authors: Amplifying reference gene primers gave estimates of nucleated cell counts. This table comes from immunoSEQ multiplex PCR, and its TCRdb copy is limited to in-frame clones, with some not included. V and J calls and clone size come straight from that table; D and trimming were deduced from the DNA. Of 50,000 to 70,000 clones listed, over 70% were seen once; the top ten hold 3% to 3.5%. The V segment lost 3 bases and the J segment 9 bases; nucleotides outside the gene matches: 13. CDR1 and CDR2 (germline): SGHRS, YFSETQ. The length of the CDR3 is 15 residues. The specimen sequenced was peripheral blood. The receptor was isolated from a man aged 55 to 70 with acute or convalescent COVID-19. The J gene is TRBJ1-1, the V gene TRBV5-1; TRBD1 aligns across 8 bases. CDR3 loop: CASSSDRERKGQAFF. CDR3 DNA sequence: TGCGCCAGCAGCTCGGACAGGGAGCGAAAGGGGCAAGCTTTCTTT. The full variable domain, in which reference TRBV5-1 and TRBJ1-1 provide the parts outside the CDR3, is KAGVTQTPRYLIKTRGQQVTLSCSPISGHRSVSWYQQTPGQGLQFLFEYFSETQRNKGNFPGRFSGRQFSNSRSEMNVSTLELGDSALYLCASSSDRERKGQAFFGQGTRLTVV.